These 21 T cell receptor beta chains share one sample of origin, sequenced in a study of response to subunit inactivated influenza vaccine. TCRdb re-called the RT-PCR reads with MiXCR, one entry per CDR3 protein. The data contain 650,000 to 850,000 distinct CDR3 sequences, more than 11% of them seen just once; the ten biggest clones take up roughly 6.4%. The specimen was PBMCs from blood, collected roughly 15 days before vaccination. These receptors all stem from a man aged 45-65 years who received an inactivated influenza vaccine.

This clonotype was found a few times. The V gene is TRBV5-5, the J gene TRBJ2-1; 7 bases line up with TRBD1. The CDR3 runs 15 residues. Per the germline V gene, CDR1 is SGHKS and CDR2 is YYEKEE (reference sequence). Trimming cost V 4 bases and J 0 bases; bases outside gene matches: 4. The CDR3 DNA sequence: TGTGCCAGCAGCATGACAGGGACCTCCTACAATGAGCAGTTCTTC. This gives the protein CASSMTGTSYNEQFF.

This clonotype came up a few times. The CDR3 region is CASSPSPGQGAEDTQYF. CDR3 in DNA: TGTGCCAGCAGCCCCTCCCCGGGACAGGGGGCGGAAGATACGCAGTATTTT. The gene calls are TRBV6-1 and TRBJ2-3; 12 positions match TRBD1. Per the germline V gene, CDR1 is MNHNS and CDR2 is SASEGT. The junction had 12 bases not matched to a gene; V was cut back by 6 bases and J by 5 bases. The CDR3 extends over 17 amino acids.

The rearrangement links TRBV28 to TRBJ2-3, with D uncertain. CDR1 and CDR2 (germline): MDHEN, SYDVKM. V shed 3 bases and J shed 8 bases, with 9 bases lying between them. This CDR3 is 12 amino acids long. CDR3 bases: TGTGCCAGCAGTTTCCCCCGAAGTACGCAGTATTTT. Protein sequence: CASSFPRSTQYF.

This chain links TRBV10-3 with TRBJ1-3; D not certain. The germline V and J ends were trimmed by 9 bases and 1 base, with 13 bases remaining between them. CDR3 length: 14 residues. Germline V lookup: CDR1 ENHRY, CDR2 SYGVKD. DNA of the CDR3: TGTGCCATAGGGAACAGCAAGTCTGGAAACACCATATATTTT. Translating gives CAIGNSKSGNTIYF.

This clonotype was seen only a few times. In DNA form, the CDR3 reads TGTGCCAGCTCACCAACCGGGACAGGGGGTGAAGCTTTCTTT. The encoded protein is CASSPTGTGGEAFF. This sequence joins TRBV18 and TRBJ1-1; 11 nucleotides agree with TRBD1. V lost 2 bases to trimming and J lost 7 bases; unmatched junction nucleotides: 3. The CDR3 has 14 residues. The germline V gene encodes CDR1 KGHSH and CDR2 LQKENI. Variable domain in full (rest from reference TRBV18 and TRBJ1-1): NAGVMQNPRHLVRRRGQEARLRCSPMKGHSHVYWYRQLPEEGLKFMVYLQKENIIDESGMPKERFSAEFPKEGPSILRIQQVVRGDSAAYFCASSPTGTGGEAFFGQGTRLTVV.

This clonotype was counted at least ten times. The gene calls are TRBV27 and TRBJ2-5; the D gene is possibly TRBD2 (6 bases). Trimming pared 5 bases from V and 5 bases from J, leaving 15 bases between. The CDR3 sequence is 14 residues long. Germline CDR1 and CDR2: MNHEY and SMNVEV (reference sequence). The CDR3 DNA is TGTGCCAGCAGTATGACTAGGCTTGGGGAGACCCAGTACTTC. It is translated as CASSMTRLGETQYF.

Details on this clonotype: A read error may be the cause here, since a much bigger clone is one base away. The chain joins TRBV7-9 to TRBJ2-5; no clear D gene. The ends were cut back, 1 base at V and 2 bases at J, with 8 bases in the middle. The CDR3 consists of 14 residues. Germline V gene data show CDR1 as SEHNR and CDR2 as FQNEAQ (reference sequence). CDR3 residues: CASSLEGWQETQYF. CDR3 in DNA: TGTGCCAGCAGCTTAGAGGGCTGGCAAGAGACCCAGTACTTC.

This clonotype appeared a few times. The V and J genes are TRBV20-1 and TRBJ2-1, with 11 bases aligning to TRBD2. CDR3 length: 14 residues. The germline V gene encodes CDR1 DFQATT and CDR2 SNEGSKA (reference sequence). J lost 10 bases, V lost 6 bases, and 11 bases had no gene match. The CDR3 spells CSAPRTSGWEEQFF. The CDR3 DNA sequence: TGCAGTGCACCAAGGACTAGCGGGTGGGAGGAGCAGTTCTTC.

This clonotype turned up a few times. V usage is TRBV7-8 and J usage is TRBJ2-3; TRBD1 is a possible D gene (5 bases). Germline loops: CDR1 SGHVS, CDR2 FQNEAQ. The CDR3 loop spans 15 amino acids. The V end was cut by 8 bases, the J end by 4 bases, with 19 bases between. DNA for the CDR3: TGTGCCAGCGGCCGTCAGGGTCCTAGGGCAGATACGCAGTATTTT. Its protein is CASGRQGPRADTQYF.

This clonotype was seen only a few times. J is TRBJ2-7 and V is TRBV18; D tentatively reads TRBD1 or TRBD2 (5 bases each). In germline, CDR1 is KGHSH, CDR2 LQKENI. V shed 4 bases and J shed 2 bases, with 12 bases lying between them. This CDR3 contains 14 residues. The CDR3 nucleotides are TGTGCCAGCTCACGCGAGGGGTCGACCTACGAGCAGTACTTC. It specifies CASSREGSTYEQYF.

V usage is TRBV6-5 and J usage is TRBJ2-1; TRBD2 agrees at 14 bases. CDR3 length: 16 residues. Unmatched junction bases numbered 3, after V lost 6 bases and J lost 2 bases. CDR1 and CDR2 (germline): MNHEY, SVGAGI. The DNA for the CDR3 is TGTGCCAGCAGGTTGACTAGCGGGGGGGCCTACAATGAGCAGTTCTTC. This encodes CASRLTSGGAYNEQFF.

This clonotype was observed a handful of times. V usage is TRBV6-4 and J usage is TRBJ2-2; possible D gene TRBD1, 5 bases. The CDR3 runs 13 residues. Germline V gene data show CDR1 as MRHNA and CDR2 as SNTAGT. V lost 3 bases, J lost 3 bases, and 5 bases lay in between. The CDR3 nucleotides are TGTGCCAGCAGTGAGACAGACACCGGGGAGCTGTTTTTT. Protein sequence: CASSETDTGELFF.

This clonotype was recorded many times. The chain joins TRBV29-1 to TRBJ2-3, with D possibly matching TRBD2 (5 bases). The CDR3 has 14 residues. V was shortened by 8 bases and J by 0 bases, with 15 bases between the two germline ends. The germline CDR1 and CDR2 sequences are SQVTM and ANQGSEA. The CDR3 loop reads CSFWVRGSTDTQYF. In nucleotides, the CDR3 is TGCAGCTTTTGGGTTCGGGGAAGCACAGATACGCAGTATTTT.

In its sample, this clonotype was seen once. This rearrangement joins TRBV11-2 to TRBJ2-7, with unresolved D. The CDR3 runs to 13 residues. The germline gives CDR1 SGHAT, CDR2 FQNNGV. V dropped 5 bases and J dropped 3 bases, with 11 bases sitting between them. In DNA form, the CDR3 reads TGTGCCAGCAGCCCCTCAATGAGCTACGAGCAGTACTTC. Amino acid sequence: CASSPSMSYEQYF.

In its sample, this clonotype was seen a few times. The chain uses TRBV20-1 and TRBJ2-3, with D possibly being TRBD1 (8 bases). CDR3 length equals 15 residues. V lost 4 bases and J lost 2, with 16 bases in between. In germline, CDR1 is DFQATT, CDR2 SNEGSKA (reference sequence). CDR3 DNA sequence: TGCAGTGCTAATACAGGGGGGGCTATCACAGATACGCAGTATTTT. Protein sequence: CSANTGGAITDTQYF.

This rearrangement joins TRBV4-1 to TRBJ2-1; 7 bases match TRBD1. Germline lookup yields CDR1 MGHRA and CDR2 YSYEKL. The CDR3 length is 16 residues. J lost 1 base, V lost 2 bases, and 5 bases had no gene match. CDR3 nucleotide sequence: TGCGCCAGCAGCCAACCCGGGACAGCTTCCTACAATGAGCAGTTCTTC. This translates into CASSQPGTASYNEQFF.

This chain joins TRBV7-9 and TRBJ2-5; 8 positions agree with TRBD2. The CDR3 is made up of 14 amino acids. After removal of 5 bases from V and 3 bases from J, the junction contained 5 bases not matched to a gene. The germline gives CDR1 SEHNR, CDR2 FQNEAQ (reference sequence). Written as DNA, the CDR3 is TGTGCCAGCAGCCTGGGACTAGTAAAAGAGACCCAGTACTTC. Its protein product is CASSLGLVKETQYF.

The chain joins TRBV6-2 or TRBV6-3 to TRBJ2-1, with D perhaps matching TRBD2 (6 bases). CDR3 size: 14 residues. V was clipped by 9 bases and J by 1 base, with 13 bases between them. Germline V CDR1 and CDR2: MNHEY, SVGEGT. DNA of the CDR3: TGTGCCAGTGCCGGAGGGATTTCCTACAATGAGCAGTTCTTC. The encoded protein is CASAGGISYNEQFF.

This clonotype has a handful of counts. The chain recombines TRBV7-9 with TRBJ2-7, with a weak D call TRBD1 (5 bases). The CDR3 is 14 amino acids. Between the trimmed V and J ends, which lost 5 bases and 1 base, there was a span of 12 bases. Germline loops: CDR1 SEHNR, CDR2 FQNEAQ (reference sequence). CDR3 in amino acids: CASSRTTGSYEQYF. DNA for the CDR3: TGTGCCAGCAGCCGAACCACAGGATCCTACGAGCAGTACTTC. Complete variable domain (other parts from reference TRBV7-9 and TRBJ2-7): DTGVSQNPRHKITKRGQNVTFRCDPISEHNRLYWYRQTLGQGPEFLTYFQNEAQLEKSRLLSDRFSAERPKGSFSTLEIQRTEQGDSAMYLCASSRTTGSYEQYFGPGTRLTVT.

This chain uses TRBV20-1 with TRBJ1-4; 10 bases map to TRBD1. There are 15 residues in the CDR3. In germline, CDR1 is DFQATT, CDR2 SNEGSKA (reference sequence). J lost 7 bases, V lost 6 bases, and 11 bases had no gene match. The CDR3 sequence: CSAPPSDRGSEKLFF. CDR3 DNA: TGCAGTGCCCCGCCCTCGGACAGGGGGAGTGAAAAACTGTTTTTT.

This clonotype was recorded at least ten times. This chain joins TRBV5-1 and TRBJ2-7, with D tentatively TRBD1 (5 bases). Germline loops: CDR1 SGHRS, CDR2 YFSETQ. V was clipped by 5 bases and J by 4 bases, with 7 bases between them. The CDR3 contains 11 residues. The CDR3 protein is CASRQGYEQYF. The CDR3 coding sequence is TGCGCCAGCAGGCAGGGTTACGAGCAGTACTTC.